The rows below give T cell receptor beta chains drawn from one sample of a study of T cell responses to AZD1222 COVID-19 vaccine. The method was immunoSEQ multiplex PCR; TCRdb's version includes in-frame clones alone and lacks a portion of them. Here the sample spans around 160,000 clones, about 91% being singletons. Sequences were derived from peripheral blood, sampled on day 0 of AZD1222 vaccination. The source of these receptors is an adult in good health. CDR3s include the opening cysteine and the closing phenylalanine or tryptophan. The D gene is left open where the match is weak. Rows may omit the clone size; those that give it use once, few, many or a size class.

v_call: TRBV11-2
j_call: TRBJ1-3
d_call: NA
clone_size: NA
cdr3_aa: CASSLDTRRNTIYF
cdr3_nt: TGTGCCAGCAGCTTAGATACACGGCGAAACACCATATATTTT

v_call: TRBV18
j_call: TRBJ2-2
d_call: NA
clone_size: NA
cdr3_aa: CASSPWKNTGELFF
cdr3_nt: TGTGCCAGCTCACCCTGGAAAAACACCGGGGAGCTGTTTTTT

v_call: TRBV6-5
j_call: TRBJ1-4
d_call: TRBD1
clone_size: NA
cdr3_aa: CASRPRGGKLFF
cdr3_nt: TGTGCCAGCAGGCCCAGGGGGGGAAAACTGTTTTTT

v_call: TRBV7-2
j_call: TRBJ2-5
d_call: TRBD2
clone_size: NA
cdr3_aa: CASSLGLAGGLETQYF
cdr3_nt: TGTGCCAGCAGCTTAGGACTAGCGGGAGGGTTGGAGACCCAGTACTTC

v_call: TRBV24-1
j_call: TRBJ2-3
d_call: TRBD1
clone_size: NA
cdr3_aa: CATSDPTGAGGTDTQYF
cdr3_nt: TGTGCCACCAGTGATCCCACAGGGGCAGGGGGCACAGATACGCAGTATTTT

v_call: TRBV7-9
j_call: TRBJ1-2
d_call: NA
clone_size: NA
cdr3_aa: CASSNPAGYGYTF
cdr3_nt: TGTGCCAGCAGCAACCCCGCGGGCTATGGCTACACCTTC

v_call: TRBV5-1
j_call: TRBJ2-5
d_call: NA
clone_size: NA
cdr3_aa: CASSESAGQETQYF
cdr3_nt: TGCGCCAGCAGTGAATCAGCAGGTCAAGAGACCCAGTACTTC

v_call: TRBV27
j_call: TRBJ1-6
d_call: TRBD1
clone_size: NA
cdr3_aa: CASSDRGSSYNSPLHF
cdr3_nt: TGTGCCAGCAGCGACAGGGGCAGCTCCTATAATTCACCCCTCCACTTT

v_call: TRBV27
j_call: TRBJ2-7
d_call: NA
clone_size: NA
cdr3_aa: CASSFTYRDNYEQYF
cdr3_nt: TGTGCCAGCAGTTTTACCTACCGGGACAACTACGAGCAGTACTTC

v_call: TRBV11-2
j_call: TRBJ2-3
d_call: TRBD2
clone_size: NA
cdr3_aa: CASSISGGAGTDTQYF
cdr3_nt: TGTGCCAGCAGCATTAGCGGGGGGGCCGGCACAGATACGCAGTATTTT

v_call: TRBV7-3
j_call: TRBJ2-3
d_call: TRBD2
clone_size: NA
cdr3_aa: CASSLTYSGGGSTDTQYF
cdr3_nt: TGTGCCAGCAGCTTAACGTACTCGGGCGGGGGGAGCACAGATACGCAGTATTTT

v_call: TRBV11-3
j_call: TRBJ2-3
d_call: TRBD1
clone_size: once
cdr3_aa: CASSKQGLDADTQYF
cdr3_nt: TGTGCCAGCAGCAAACAGGGGTTAGATGCAGATACGCAGTATTTT

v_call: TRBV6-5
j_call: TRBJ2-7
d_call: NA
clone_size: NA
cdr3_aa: CASSYVGGGASEQYF
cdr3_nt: TGTGCCAGCAGTTACGTCGGTGGGGGGGCGAGCGAGCAGTACTTC

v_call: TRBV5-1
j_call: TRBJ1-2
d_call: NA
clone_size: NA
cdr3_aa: CASSPGGDQYGYTF
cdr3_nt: TGCGCCAGCAGCCCCGGGGGGGATCAGTATGGCTACACCTTC

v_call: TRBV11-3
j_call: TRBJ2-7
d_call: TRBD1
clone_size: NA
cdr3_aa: CASSLAAAGTVKSYEQYF
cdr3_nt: TGTGCCAGCAGCTTAGCGGCGGCTGGGACAGTTAAATCCTACGAGCAGTACTTC

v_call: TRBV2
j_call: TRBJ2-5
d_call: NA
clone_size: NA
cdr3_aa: CATGRWSGETQYF
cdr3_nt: TGTGCCACGGGACGCTGGTCGGGGGAGACCCAGTACTTC

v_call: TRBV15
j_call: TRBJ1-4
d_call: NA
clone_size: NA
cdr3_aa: CATSRGGTGNEKLFF
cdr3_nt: TGTGCCACCAGCAGGGGCGGAACAGGGAACGAAAAACTGTTTTTT

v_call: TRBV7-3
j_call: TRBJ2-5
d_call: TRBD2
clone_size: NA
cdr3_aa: CASSLGVAGGQETQYF
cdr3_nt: TGTGCCAGCAGCCTCGGGGTAGCGGGGGGACAAGAGACCCAGTACTTC

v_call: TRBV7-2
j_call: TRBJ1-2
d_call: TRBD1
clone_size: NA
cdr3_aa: CASSRDRGNYGYTF
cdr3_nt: TGTGCCAGCAGCCGGGACAGGGGGAACTATGGCTACACCTTC

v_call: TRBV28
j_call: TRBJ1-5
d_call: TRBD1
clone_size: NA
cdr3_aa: CASSPPTGYGQPQHF
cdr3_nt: TGTGCCAGCAGCCCCCCGACAGGGTACGGACAGCCCCAGCATTTT

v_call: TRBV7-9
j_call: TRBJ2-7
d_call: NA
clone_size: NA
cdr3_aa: CASSLKWYEQYF
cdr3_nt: TGTGCCAGCAGCTTAAAATGGTACGAGCAGTACTTC

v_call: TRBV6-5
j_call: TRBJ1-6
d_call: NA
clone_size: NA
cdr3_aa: CASSYGGDSPLHF
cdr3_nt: TGTGCCAGCAGTTACGGTGGGGATTCACCCCTCCACTTT

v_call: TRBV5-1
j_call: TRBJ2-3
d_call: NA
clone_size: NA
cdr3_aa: CASSSKGSSTDTQYF
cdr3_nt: TGCGCCAGCAGCTCAAAGGGCTCTAGCACAGATACGCAGTATTTT

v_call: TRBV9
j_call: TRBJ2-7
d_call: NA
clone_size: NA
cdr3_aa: CASSVATTYEQYF
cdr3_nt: TGTGCCAGCAGCGTAGCCACTACCTACGAGCAGTACTTC

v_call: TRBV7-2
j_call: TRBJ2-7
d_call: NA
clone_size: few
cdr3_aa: CASSPDIPYEQYF
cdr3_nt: TGTGCCAGCAGCCCTGACATACCCTACGAGCAGTACTTC

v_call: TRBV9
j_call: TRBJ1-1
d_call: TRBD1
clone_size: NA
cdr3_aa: CASSVIGTGNTEAFF
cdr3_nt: TGTGCCAGCAGCGTAATAGGGACAGGGAACACTGAAGCTTTCTTT

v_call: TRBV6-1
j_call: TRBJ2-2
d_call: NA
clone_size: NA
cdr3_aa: CASSELGAGELFF
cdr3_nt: TGTGCCAGCAGTGAACTAGGGGCCGGGGAGCTGTTTTTT

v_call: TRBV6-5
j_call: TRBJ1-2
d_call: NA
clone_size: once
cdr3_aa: CASNVQGGELFGYTF
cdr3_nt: TGTGCCAGCAACGTGCAGGGAGGGGAGTTGTTCGGCTACACCTTC

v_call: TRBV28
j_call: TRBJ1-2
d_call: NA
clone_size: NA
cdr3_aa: CASSLGQVRDGYTF
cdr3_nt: TGTGCCAGCAGTTTAGGGCAGGTTCGGGATGGCTACACCTTC

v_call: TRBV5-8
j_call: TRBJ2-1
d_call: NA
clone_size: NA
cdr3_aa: CASRGDNEQFF
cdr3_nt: TGTGCCAGCAGGGGAGACAATGAGCAGTTCTTC

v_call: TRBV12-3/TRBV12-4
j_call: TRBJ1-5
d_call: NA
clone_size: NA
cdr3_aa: CASSPGANQPQHF
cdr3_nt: TGTGCCAGCAGTCCAGGGGCAAATCAGCCCCAGCATTTT

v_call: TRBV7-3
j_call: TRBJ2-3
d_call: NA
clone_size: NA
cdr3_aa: CASSLSGSGLVGEDTQYF
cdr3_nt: TGTGCCAGCAGCTTATCGGGTTCGGGTCTGGTGGGCGAAGATACGCAGTATTTT

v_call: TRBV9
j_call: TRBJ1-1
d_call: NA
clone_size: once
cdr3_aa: CASSARRNTEAFF
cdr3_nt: TGTGCCAGCAGCGCCCGGAGGAACACTGAAGCTTTCTTT

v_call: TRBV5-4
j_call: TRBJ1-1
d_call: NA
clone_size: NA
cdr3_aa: CASSLGGAGGMNTEAFF
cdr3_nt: TGTGCCAGCAGCTTGGGGGGGGCAGGAGGAATGAACACTGAAGCTTTCTTT

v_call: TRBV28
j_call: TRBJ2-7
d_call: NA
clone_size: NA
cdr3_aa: CASSLEVPSYEQYF
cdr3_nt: TGTGCCAGCAGTTTAGAGGTTCCCTCCTACGAGCAGTACTTC

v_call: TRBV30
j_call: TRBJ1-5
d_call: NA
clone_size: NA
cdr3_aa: CAWSRGAGQPQHF
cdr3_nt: TGTGCCTGGAGTAGGGGGGCCGGGCAGCCCCAGCATTTT

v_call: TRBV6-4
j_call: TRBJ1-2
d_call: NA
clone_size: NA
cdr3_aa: CASSDSIGGFHTF
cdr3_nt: TGTGCCAGCAGTGACTCGATAGGCGGGTTTCACACCTTC

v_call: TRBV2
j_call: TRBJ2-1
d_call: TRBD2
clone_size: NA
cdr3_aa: CASTNAGGPDEQFF
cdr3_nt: TGTGCCAGCACGAATGCGGGGGGGCCGGATGAGCAGTTCTTC

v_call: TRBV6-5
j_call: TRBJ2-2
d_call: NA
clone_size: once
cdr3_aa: CASHSGSNTGELFF
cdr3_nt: TGTGCCAGCCATAGCGGCTCGAACACCGGGGAGCTGTTTTTT

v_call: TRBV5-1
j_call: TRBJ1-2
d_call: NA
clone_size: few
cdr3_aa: CASSLRYGGLDYGYTF
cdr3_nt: TGCGCCAGCAGCTTGAGGTATGGGGGGCTGGACTATGGCTACACCTTC

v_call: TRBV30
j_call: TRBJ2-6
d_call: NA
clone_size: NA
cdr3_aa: CAWSSGDRGSGANVLTF
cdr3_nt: TGTGCCTGGAGTAGTGGGGATCGAGGCTCAGGGGCCAACGTCCTGACTTTC